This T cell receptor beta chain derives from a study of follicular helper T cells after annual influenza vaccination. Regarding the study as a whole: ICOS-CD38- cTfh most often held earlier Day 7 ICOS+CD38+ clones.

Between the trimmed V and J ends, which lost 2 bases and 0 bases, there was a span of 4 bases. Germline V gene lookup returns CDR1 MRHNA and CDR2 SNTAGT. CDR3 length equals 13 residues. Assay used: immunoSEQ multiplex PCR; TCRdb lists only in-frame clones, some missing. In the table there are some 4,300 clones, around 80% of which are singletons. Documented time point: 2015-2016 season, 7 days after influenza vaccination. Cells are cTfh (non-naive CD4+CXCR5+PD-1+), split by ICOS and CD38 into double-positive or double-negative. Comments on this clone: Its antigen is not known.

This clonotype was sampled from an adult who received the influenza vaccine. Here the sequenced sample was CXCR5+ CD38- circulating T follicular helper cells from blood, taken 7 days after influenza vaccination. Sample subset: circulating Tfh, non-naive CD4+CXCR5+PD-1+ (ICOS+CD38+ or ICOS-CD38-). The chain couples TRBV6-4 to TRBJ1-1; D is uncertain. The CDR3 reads CASSDRMNTEAFF. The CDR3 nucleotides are TGTGCCAGCAGTGACAGGATGAACACTGAAGCTTTCTTT.